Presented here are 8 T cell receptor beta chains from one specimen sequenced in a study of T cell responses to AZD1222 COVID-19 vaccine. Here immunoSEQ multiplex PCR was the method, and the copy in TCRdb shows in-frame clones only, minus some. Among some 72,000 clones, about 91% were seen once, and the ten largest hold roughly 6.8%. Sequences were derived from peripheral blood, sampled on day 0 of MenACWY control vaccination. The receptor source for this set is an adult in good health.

CDR3 sequence reads: CASSQAGVQPQHF. The CDR3 DNA follows: TGTGCCAGCAGCCAAGCAGGGGTTCAGCCCCAGCATTTT. The rearrangement uses TRBV3-1 (or the pseudogene TRBV3-2) and TRBJ1-5, with D possibly being TRBD1 (6 bases). Germline V gene sequence: CDR1 LGHDT, CDR2 YNNKEL (reference sequence). The V and J ends lost 1 base and 6 bases respectively, with 7 bases between them. The CDR3 totals 13 residues.

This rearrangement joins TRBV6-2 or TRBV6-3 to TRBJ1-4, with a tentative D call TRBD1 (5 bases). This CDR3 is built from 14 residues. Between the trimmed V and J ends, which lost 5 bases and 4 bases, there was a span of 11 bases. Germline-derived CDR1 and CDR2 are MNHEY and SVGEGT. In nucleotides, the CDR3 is TGTGCCAGCAGTACGCCCGACAGTAATGAAAAACTGTTTTTT. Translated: CASSTPDSNEKLFF.

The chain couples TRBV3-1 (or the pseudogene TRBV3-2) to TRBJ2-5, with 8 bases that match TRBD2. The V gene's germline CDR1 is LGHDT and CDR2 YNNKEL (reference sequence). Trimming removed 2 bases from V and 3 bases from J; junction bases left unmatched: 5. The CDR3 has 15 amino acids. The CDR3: CASSQNLGLEETQYF. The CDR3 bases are TGTGCCAGCAGCCAAAATCTGGGACTAGAAGAGACCCAGTACTTC.

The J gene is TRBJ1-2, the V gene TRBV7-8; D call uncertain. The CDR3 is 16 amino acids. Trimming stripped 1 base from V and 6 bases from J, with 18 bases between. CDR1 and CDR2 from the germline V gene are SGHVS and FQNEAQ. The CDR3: CASSLVFSWAGHGYTF. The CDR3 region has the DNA TGTGCCAGCAGCTTAGTTTTTTCGTGGGCTGGCCATGGCTACACCTTC.

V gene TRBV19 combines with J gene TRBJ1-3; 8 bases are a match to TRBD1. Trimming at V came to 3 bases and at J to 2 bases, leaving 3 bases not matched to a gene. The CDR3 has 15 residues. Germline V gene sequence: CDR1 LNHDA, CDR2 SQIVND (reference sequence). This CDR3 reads CASSIQGAAGNTIYF. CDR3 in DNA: TGTGCCAGTAGTATTCAGGGGGCAGCTGGAAACACCATATATTTT. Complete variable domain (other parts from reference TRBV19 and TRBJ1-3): DGGITQSPKYLFRKEGQNVTLSCEQNLNHDAMYWYRQDPGQGLRLIYYSQIVNDFQKGDIAEGYSVSREKKESFPLTVTSAQKNPTAFYLCASSIQGAAGNTIYFGEGSWLTVV.

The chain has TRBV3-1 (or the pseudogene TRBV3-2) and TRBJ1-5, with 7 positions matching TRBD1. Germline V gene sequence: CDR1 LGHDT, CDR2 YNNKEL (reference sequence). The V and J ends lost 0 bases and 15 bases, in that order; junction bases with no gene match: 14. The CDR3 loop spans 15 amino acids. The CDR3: CASSQDFEGALSLHF. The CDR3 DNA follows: TGTGCCAGCAGCCAAGATTTCGAGGGGGCCTTAAGTCTGCATTTT.

The CDR3 here is CASSLGDRAYEQYF. In DNA form, the CDR3 reads TGTGCCAGCAGCCTCGGGGACCGCGCCTACGAGCAGTACTTC. The rearrangement joins TRBV5-5 to TRBJ2-7; D could derive from TRBD1 or TRBD2 (5 bases each). Germline CDR1 and CDR2: SGHKS and YYEKEE (reference sequence). The CDR3 is 14 amino acids. V lost 4 bases, J lost 2 bases, and 13 bases lay in between.

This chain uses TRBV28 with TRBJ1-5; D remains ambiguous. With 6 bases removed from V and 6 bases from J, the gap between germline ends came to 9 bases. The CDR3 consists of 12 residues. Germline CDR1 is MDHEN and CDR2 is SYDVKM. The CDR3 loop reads CASSPDFQPQHF. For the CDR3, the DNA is TGTGCCAGCAGCCCGGACTTTCAGCCCCAGCATTTT.